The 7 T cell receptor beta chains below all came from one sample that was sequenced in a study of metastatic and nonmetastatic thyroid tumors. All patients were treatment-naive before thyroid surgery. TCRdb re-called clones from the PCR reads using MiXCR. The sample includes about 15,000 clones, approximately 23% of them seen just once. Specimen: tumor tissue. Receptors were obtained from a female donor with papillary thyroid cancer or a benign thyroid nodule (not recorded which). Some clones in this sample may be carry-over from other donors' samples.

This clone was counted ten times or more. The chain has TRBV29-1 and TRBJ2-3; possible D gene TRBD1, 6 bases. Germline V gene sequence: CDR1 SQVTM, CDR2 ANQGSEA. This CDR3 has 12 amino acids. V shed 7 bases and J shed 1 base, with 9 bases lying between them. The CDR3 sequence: CSADRGTDTQYF. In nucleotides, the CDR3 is TGCAGCGCGGACAGAGGCACAGATACGCAGTATTTT.

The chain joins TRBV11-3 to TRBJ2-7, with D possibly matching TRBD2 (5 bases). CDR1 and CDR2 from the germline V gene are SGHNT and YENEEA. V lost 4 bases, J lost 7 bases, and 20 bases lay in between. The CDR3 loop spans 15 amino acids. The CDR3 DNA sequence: TGTGCCAGCAGCTACTACAGCCTTCGGGGTGCGGAGCAGTACTTC. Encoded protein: CASSYYSLRGAEQYF.

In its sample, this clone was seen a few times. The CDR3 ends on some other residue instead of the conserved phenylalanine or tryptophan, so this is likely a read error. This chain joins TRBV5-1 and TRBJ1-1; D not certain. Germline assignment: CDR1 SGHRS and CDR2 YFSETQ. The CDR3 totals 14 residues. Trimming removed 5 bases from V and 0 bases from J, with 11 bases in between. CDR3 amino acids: CASSHIFVNTEAFL. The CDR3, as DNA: TGCGCCAGCAGTCATATTTTCGTGAACACTGAAGCTTTCTTA.

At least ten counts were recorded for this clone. The DNA for the CDR3 is TGTGCCAGCAGCTCCGGACTAGTTGTTGATGAGCAGTTCTTC. Protein product: CASSSGLVVDEQFF. The chain has TRBV7-3 and TRBJ2-1; 7 bases map to TRBD2. The length of the CDR3 is 14 residues. V lost 4 bases, J lost 8 bases, and 8 bases stayed unmatched. The germline CDR1 and CDR2 sequences are SGHTA and FQGTGA. Looking up the rest from reference TRBV7-3 and TRBJ2-1 gives the full variable domain: GAGVSQTPSNKVTEKGKYVELRCDPISGHTALYWYRQSLGQGPEFLIYFQGTGAADDSGLPNDRFFAVRPEGSVSTLKIQRTERGDSAVYLCASSSGLVVDEQFFGPGTRLTVL.

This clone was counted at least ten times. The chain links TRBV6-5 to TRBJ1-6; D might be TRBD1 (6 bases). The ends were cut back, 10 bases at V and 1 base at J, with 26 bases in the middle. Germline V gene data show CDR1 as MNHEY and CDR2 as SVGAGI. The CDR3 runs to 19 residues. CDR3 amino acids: CAKTGGGRGSSSYNSPLHF. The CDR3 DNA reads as TGTGCCAAAACCGGGGGCGGGCGCGGGTCAAGTTCCTATAATTCACCCCTCCACTTT.

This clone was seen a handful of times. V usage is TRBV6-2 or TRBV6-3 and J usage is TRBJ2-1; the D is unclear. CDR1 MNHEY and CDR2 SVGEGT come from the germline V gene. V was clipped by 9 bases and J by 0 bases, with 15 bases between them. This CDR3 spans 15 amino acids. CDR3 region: CASLLYPSSYNEQFF. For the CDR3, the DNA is TGTGCCAGTCTTCTTTACCCGAGCTCCTACAATGAGCAGTTCTTC.

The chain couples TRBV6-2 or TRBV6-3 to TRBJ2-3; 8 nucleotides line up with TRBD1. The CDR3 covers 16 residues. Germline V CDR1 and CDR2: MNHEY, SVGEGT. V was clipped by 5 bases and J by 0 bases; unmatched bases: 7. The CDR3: CASSRDRRTSTDTQYF. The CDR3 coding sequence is TGTGCCAGCAGTCGGGACAGGAGAACTAGCACAGATACGCAGTATTTT.